Each of the 18 T cell receptor beta chains below was sequenced from the same sample in a study of T-cell reconstitution after alpha-beta-depleted transplantation in children (dated by TCRdb to about 2016). This specimen's treatment or condition label, interpreted: allogeneic hematopoietic cell transplantation with graft depleted of TCRalphabeta T cells and CD19 B cells. Libraries were made using PCR. Sequencing took place on an Illumina HiSeq 2500. Molecular barcoding was employed in the preparation of TCR libraries, with unique molecular identifiers being used to normalize TCRbeta repertoire quantification. TCRdb ran its own pipeline on the public reads, namely fastp trimming at Q25 and MiXCR clone calling, and kept in-frame beta chains. Rows merge per CDR3 protein into single entries with the most common DNA and genes. The sample table holds 200,000 to 250,000 distinct CDR3 sequences, of which approximately 11% were seen once. Roughly 30% of the sample lies in the top ten.

Specimen: PBMCs, collected before TCRalphabeta/CD19-depleted stem cell transplant. The receptor source for this set is a child under two years old with acute myeloid leukemia, due to receive a stem cell transplant.

Ten or more counts support this clonotype. J is TRBJ2-1 and V is TRBV30, with D possibly TRBD2 on 7 matching bases. V was shortened by 5 bases and J by 0 bases, with 11 bases between the two germline ends. This CDR3 comprises 14 residues. CDR1 is GTSNPN and CDR2 is SVGIG in the germline V gene (reference sequence). The CDR3: CAWEGGSSYNEQFF. In nucleotides, the CDR3 is TGTGCCTGGGAGGGGGGGAGCTCCTACAATGAGCAGTTCTTC.

This clonotype was counted at least ten times. The chain carries TRBV5-1 and TRBJ2-1, with a weak D call TRBD1 (6 bases). Germline CDR1 is SGHRS and CDR2 is YFSETQ. The CDR3 loop spans 16 amino acids. Trimming removed 1 base at V and 5 bases at J, with 16 bases between. CDR3 nucleotide sequence: TGCGCCAGCAGCTTGAGAATAATGGCAGGGGACAATGAGCAGTTCTTC. This codes for CASSLRIMAGDNEQFF.

Ten or more counts support this clonotype. The CDR3 region has the DNA TGTGCCAGCAGTGAAGGGTCCCCGAGCACCGGGGAGCTGTTTTTT. Protein product: CASSEGSPSTGELFF. The genes are TRBV2 and TRBJ2-2; no clear D. Looked up from germline, CDR1 is SNHLY and CDR2 is FYNNEI. This CDR3 region has 15 residues. V was shortened by 1 base and J by 4 bases, with 10 bases between the two germline ends.

The sample holds many counts of this clonotype. J is TRBJ1-1 and V is TRBV5-1; D gene uncertain. Per the germline V gene, CDR1 is SGHRS and CDR2 is YFSETQ. V was clipped by 4 bases and J by 2 bases, with 18 bases between them. The CDR3 is 16 residues long. DNA of the CDR3: TGCGCCAGCAGCCCCACCTCGGGCCTGGGCAACACTGAAGCTTTCTTT. Translation: CASSPTSGLGNTEAFF.

Judged by abundance, this clonotype is large (0.1 to 1%). The chain recombines TRBV28 with TRBJ2-7; D is unclear. Trimming took 2 bases from V and 7 from J, leaving 12 bases between them. Germline V gene sequence: CDR1 MDHEN, CDR2 SYDVKM. The CDR3 runs 13 residues. CDR3: CASSLQLLGEQYF. CDR3 bases: TGTGCCAGCAGTTTACAGTTGCTCGGGGAGCAGTACTTC.

In this sample, this clonotype turned up many times. This chain joins TRBV20-1 and TRBJ1-1; D gene uncertain. Trimming shortened V by 1 base and J by 11 bases, and 20 bases separated the two germline ends. This CDR3 has 14 amino acids. CDR1 is DFQATT, CDR2 SNEGSKA, per germline (reference sequence). As DNA, the CDR3 is TGCAGTGCTAGAGCCAGATTGTACGAGGGCGACGCTTTCTTT. This gives the protein CSARARLYEGDAFF.

This clonotype was found a few times. The chain joins TRBV6-6 to TRBJ1-2; 7 bases are shared with TRBD1. The V gene's germline CDR1 is MNHNY and CDR2 SVGAGI (reference sequence). The CDR3 totals 13 residues. Trimming removed 6 bases from V and 8 bases from J; junction bases left unmatched: 9. The CDR3 loop is CASSRDRVDGYTF. The DNA of the CDR3 is TGTGCCAGCAGCCGCGACAGGGTCGACGGCTACACCTTC.

This clonotype has ten or more counts. V is TRBV4-2 and J is TRBJ2-7; 12 bases match TRBD1. Trimming removed 1 base from V and 7 bases from J; junction bases left unmatched: 8. This CDR3 contains 16 residues. CDR1 and CDR2 from the germline V gene are LGHNA and YNFKEQ. The DNA of the CDR3 is TGTGCCAGCAGCCAAGTTCCGGGACAGGGGGCGGGAGAGCAGTACTTC. Its translation is CASSQVPGQGAGEQYF.

This clonotype occurred many times. The chain uses TRBV24-1 and TRBJ2-1, with 9 bases matching TRBD2. The germline V gene has CDR1 KGHDR and CDR2 SFDVKD. This CDR3 is built from 13 residues. The junction had 4 bases not matched to a gene; V was cut back by 7 bases and J by 7 bases. CDR3 amino acids: CATRAGGWNEQFF. The CDR3 DNA sequence: TGTGCCACCAGGGCGGGAGGGTGGAATGAGCAGTTCTTC.

This clonotype was counted ten times or more. The rearrangement uses TRBV5-1 and TRBJ2-3, with D perhaps being TRBD1 or TRBD2 (5 bases each). Germline V lookup: CDR1 SGHRS, CDR2 YFSETQ. This CDR3 spans 17 amino acids. V lost 4 bases, J lost 4 bases, and 22 bases lay in between. CDR3 DNA: TGCGCCAGCAGCCCGGTCGGGACGGGTCTACTTGCAGATACGCAGTATTTT. Encoded protein: CASSPVGTGLLADTQYF.

In this sample, this clonotype turned up a few times. The chain joins TRBV4-2 to TRBJ1-3; TRBD1 might be the D (6 bases). This CDR3 is 15 amino acids long. CDR1 and CDR2 (germline): LGHNA, YNFKEQ. Trimming removed 0 bases at V and 2 bases at J, with 8 bases between. In DNA form, the CDR3 reads TGTGCCAGCAGCCAAGAGGCAGGGGCTGGAAACACCATATATTTT. Translated: CASSQEAGAGNTIYF.

The table lists this clonotype with many counts. CDR3 sequence: CATSLERTYEQYF. The CDR3 DNA follows: TGTGCCACCTCACTTGAACGGACGTACGAGCAGTACTTC. The rearrangement joins TRBV21-1 to TRBJ2-7. TRBV21-1 is an annotated pseudogene. The CDR3 has 13 residues.

This clonotype was counted only a few times. The chain joins TRBV12-3 or TRBV12-4 to TRBJ1-2, with D tentatively TRBD1 (5 bases). The CDR3 is 14 amino acids. V lost 2 bases and J lost 3, with 10 bases in between. The CDR3 bases are TGTGCCAGCAGTTTACGGGCGGGGCACTATGGCTACACCTTC. The encoded protein is CASSLRAGHYGYTF.

Many counts were recorded for this clonotype. V is TRBV11-2 and J is TRBJ2-7; 10 nucleotides align to TRBD2. The germline CDR1 and CDR2 sequences are SGHAT and FQNNGV. CDR3 length: 15 amino acids. J gave up 3 bases and V 5 bases, and 7 bases lay outside the gene matches. This chain's CDR3 is CASSTQRLAGYEQYF. Here the CDR3 DNA reads TGTGCCAGCAGCACTCAGAGACTAGCGGGCTACGAGCAGTACTTC.

This clonotype was detected a few times. The gene calls are TRBV20-1 and TRBJ2-7, with D possibly matching TRBD2 (5 bases). Trimming left V 0 bases short and J 2 bases short, with 14 bases between. Germline V gives CDR1 DFQATT, CDR2 SNEGSKA (reference sequence). CDR3 length equals 15 residues. The CDR3, as DNA: TGCAGTGCTAGAGATCCGGGGAAAGGGCCCTACGAGCAGTACTTC. Protein sequence: CSARDPGKGPYEQYF.

In its sample, this clonotype was seen many times. The chain has TRBV29-1 and TRBJ1-1; TRBD1 is a possible D gene (5 bases). This CDR3 is 14 amino acids long. V was clipped by 5 bases and J by 5 bases, with 18 bases between them. Germline CDR1 SQVTM, CDR2 ANQGSEA. DNA of the CDR3: TGCAGCGTTTCCCTGGGGCCCGCAGGGACTGAAGCTTTCTTT. Protein product: CSVSLGPAGTEAFF.

This clonotype has at least ten counts. The V gene is TRBV4-3, the J gene TRBJ2-1, with D possibly matching TRBD2 (6 bases). The CDR3 extends over 16 amino acids. Trimming removed 0 bases at V and 0 bases at J, with 9 bases between. The germline gives CDR1 LGHNA, CDR2 YSLEER. CDR3 amino acids: CASSQEEGVSYNEQFF. In DNA form, the CDR3 reads TGCGCCAGCAGCCAAGAGGAGGGCGTCTCCTACAATGAGCAGTTCTTC.

This clonotype was recorded at least ten times. The CDR3 DNA sequence: TGTGCCTGGAGTGTCAGGGGGCGCAGGAGCACAGATACGCAGTATTTT. The encoded protein is CAWSVRGRRSTDTQYF. V gene TRBV30 combines with J gene TRBJ2-3; the match to TRBD1 covers 8 bases. The CDR3 sequence is 16 residues long. From germline, CDR1 is GTSNPN and CDR2 SVGIG (reference sequence). J was trimmed by 0 bases and V by 0 bases; bases with no gene match: 5. Full variable domain (rest looked up from reference TRBV30 and TRBJ2-3): SQTIHQWPATLVQPVGSPLSLECTVEGTSNPNLYWYRQAAGRGLQLLFYSVGIGQISSEVPQNLSASRPQDRQFILSSKKLLLSDSGFYLCAWSVRGRRSTDTQYFGPGTRLTVL.